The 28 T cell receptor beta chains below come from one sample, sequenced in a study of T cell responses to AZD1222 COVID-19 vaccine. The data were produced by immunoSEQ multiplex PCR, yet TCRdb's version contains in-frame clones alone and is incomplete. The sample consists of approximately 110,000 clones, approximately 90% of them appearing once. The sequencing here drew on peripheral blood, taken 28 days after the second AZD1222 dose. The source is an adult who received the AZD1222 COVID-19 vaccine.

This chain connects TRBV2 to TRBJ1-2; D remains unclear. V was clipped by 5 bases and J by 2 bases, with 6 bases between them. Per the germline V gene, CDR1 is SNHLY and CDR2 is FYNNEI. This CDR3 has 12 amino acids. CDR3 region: CASSWENYGYTF. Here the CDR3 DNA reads TGTGCCAGCAGTTGGGAGAACTATGGCTACACCTTC.

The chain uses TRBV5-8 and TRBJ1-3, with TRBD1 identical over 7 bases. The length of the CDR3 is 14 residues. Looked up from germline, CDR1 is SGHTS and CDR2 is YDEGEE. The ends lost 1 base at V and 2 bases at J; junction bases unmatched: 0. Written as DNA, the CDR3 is TGTGCCAGCAGCTTGACAGGGGCTGGAAACACCATATATTTT. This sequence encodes CASSLTGAGNTIYF. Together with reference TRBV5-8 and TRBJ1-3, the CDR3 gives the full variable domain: EAGVTQSPTHLIKTRGQQATLRCSPISGHTSVYWYQQALGLGLQFLLWYDEGEERNRGNFPPRFSGRQFPNYSSELNVNALELEDSALYLCASSLTGAGNTIYFGEGSWLTVV.

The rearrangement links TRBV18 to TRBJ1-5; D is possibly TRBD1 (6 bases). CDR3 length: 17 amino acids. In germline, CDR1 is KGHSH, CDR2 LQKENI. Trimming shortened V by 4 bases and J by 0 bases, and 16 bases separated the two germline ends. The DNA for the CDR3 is TGTGCCAGCTCACTGAACAGGGTACAGAATAGCAATCAGCCCCAGCATTTT. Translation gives CASSLNRVQNSNQPQHF.

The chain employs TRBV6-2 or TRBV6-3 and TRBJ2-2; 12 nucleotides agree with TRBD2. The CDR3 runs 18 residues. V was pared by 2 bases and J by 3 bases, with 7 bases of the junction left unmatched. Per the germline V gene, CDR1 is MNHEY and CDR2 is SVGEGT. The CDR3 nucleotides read TGTGCCAGCAGTTACCCCAGGGGACTAGCGGGTGACACCGGGGAGCTGTTTTTT. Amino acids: CASSYPRGLAGDTGELFF.

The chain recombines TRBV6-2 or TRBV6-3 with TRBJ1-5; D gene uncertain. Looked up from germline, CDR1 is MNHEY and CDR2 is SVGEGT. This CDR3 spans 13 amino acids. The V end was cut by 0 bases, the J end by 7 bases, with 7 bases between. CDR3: CASSYSTQQPQHF. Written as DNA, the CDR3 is TGTGCCAGCAGTTACTCGACACAGCAGCCCCAGCATTTT.

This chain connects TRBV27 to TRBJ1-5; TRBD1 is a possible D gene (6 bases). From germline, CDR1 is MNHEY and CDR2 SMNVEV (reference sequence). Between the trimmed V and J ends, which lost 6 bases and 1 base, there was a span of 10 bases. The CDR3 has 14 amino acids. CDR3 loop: CASSRGESNQPQHF. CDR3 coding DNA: TGTGCCAGCAGCAGGGGTGAGAGCAATCAGCCCCAGCATTTT.

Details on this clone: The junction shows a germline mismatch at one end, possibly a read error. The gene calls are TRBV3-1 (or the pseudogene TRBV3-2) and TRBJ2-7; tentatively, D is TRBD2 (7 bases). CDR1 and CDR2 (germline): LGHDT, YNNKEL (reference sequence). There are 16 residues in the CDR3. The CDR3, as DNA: TGTGCCAGCAGCCAAGCGCCTTGGGGGGGCTCCTCCGAGCAGTACTTC. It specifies CASSQAPWGGSSEQYF.

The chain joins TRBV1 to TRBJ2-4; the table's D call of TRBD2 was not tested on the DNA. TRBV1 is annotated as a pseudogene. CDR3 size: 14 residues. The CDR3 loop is CTSSDGVPKNIQYF. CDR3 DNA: TGCACCAGCAGCGACGGGGTTCCCAAAAACATTCAGTACTTC.

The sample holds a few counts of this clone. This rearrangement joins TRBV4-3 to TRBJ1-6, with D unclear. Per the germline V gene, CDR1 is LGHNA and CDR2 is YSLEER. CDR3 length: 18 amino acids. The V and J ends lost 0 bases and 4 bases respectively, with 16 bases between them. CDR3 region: CASSQDRYDGTYNSPLHF. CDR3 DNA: TGCGCCAGCAGCCAAGATCGATACGACGGCACATATAATTCACCCCTCCACTTT.

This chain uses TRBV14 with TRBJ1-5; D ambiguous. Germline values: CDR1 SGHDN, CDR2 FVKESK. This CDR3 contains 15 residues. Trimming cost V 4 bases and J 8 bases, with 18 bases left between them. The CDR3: CASSPLLNSIKPQHF. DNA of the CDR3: TGTGCCAGCAGCCCCCTATTGAACAGTATCAAGCCCCAGCATTTT.

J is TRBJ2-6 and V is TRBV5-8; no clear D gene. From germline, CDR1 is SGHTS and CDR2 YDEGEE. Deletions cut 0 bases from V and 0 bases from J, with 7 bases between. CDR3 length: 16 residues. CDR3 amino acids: CASSLAVDSGANVLTF. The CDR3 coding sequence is TGTGCCAGCAGCTTGGCCGTGGACTCTGGGGCCAACGTCCTGACTTTC.

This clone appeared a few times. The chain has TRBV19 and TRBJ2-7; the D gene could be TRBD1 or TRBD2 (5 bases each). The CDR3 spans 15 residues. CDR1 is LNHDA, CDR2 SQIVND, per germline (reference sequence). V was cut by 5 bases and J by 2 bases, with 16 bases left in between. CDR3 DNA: TGTGCCAGTAGTCCCTCCGGGGTGGGGGCCTACGAGCAGTACTTC. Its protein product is CASSPSGVGAYEQYF.

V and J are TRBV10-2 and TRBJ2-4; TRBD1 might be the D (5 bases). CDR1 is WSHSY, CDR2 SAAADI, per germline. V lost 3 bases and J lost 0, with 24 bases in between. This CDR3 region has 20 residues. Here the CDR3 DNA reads TGCGCCAGCAGTGACAGGGTTATACTTAAGTTATTCTTAGCCAAAAACATTCAGTACTTC. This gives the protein CASSDRVILKLFLAKNIQYF.

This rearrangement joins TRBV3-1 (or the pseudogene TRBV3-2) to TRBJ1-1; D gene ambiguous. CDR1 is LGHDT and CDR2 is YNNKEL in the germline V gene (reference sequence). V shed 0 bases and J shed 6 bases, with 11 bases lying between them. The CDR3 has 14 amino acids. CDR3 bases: TGTGCCAGCAGCCAAGAAGTGCAAGACCCTGAAGCTTTCTTT. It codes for CASSQEVQDPEAFF.

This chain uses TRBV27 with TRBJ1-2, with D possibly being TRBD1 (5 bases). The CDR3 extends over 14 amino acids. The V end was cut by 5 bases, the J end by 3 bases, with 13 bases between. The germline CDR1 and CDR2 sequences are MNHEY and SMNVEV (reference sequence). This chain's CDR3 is CASSPQGVDYGYTF. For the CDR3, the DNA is TGTGCCAGCAGTCCTCAGGGAGTCGACTATGGCTACACCTTC.

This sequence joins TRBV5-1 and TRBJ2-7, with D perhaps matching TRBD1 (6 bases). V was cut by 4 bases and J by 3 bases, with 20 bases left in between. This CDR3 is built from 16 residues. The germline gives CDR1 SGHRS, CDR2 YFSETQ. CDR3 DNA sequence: TGCGCCAGCAGCCCAAGATCCAACGCAGGGGTCTACGAGCAGTACTTC. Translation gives CASSPRSNAGVYEQYF.

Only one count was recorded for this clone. CDR3 nucleotides: TGTGCCAGTAAGGACAGGCGAGGACAGCCCCAGCATTTT. Protein sequence: CASKDRRGQPQHF. The chain links TRBV2 to TRBJ1-5, with 7 bases lining up with TRBD1. V was clipped by 9 bases and J by 7 bases; unmatched bases: 9. Germline V gene lookup returns CDR1 SNHLY and CDR2 FYNNEI. The CDR3 spans 13 residues.

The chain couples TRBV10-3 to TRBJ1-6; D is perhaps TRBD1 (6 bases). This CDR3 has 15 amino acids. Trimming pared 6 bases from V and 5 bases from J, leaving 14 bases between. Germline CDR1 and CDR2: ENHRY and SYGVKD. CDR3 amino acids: CAISFDRYHNSPLHF. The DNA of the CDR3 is TGTGCCATCAGCTTTGACAGGTACCATAATTCACCCCTCCACTTT.

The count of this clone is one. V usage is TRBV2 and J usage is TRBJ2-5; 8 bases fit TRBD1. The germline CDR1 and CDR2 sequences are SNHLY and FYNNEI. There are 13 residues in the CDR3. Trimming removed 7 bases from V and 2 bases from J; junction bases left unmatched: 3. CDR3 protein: CASKRQGQETQYF. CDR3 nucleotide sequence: TGTGCCAGCAAGAGACAGGGGCAAGAGACCCAGTACTTC.

CDR3 loop: CASSRGTGTVNEQFF. The CDR3 DNA reads as TGTGCCAGTAGTCGCGGGACAGGGACCGTAAATGAGCAGTTCTTC. The chain couples TRBV19 to TRBJ2-1, with 9 bases identical to TRBD1. After removal of 5 bases from V and 7 bases from J, the junction contained 9 bases not matched to a gene. The CDR3 has 15 amino acids. In germline, CDR1 is LNHDA, CDR2 SQIVND (reference sequence).

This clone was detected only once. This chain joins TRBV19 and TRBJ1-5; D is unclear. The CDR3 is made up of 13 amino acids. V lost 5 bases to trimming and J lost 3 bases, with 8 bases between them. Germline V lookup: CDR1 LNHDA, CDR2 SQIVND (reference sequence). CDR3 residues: CASSVGLNQPQHF. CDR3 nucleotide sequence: TGTGCCAGTAGTGTTGGGCTCAATCAGCCCCAGCATTTT.

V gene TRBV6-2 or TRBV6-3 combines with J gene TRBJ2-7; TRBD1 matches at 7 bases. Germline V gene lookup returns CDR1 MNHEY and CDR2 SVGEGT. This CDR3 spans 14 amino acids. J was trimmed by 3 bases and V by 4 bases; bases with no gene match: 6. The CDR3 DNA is TGTGCCAGCAGTTTGACAGGGTGGGTCTACGAGCAGTACTTC. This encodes CASSLTGWVYEQYF.

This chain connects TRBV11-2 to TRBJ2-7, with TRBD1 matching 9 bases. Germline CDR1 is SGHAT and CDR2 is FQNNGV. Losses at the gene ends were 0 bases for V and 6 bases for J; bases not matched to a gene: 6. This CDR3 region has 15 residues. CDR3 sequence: CASSLDPTGGGEQYF. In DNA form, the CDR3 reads TGTGCCAGCAGCTTAGATCCTACAGGGGGCGGCGAGCAGTACTTC.

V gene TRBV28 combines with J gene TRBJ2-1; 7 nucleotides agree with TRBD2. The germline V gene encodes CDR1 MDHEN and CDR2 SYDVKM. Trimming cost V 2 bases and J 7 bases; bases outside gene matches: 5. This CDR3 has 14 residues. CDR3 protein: CASSLLGGGNEQFF. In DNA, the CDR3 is TGTGCCAGCAGTTTACTTGGCGGGGGTAATGAGCAGTTCTTC.

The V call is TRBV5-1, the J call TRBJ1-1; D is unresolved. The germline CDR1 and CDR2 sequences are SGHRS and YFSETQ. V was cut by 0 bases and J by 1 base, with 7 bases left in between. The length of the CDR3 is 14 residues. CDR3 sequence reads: CASSLASANTEAFF. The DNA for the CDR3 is TGCGCCAGCAGCTTGGCGTCGGCGAACACTGAAGCTTTCTTT.

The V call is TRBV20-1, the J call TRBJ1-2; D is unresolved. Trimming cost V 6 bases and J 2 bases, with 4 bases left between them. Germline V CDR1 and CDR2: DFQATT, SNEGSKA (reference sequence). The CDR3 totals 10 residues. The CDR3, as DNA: TGCAGTGCCGCGAACTATGGCTACACCTTC. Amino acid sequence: CSAANYGYTF.

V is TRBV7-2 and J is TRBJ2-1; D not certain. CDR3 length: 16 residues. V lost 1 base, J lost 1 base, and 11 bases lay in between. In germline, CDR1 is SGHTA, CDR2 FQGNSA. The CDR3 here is CASSLGMGSSYNEQFF. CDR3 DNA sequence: TGTGCCAGCAGCTTAGGAATGGGGTCGTCCTACAATGAGCAGTTCTTC.

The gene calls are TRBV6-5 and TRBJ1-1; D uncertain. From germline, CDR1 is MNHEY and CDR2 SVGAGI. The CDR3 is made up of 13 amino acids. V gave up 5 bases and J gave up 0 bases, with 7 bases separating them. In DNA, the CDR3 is TGTGCCAGCAGTCTGAGGGTGAACACTGAAGCTTTCTTT. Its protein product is CASSLRVNTEAFF.